The subject of this entry is one TCR beta chain. This clone has a handful of counts. Its antigen specificity is not known. No base quality information exists; no much larger clone differs at one position. V lost 4 bases and J lost 6 bases, and the count of bases not matched to a germline gene is 9. The germline V gene encodes CDR1 SGHVS and CDR2 FQNEAQ. The CDR3, cysteine through phenylalanine, is 15 amino acids long. Of the read, only the CDR3 DNA is kept; its 45 bases are in frame from base 1. This sample is part of a study of beta chain features in type 1 diabetes (dated by TCRdb to the late 2010s). For the study in its entirety: Patients and healthy donors did not differ in mean age, gender distribution, total cell number or subset yield. The study compared TCRB repertoires of sorted circulating CD4+ T cell subsets between recently diagnosed type 1 diabetes patients and matched healthy donors. A total of some 110 million sorted cells were examined across all samples, and the number of cells per subset was strongly correlated with RNA yield. Whereas all 30 or so donors provided naive and central memory subsets, regulatory and stem cell-like memory subsets were isolated from just 8 patients and roughly eight healthy donors. General conclusions and limits of the study: Because cDNA was sequenced instead of genomic DNA, highly expressing activated cells could be over-represented, though the groups showed no difference in activation or CD3 levels. The naive, central memory and regulatory TCRB repertoires appeared to resemble one another more closely among patients than among healthy donors. At VDJ recombination sites, patients with type 1 diabetes made fewer insertions and deleted more nucleotides, a pattern implying thymic rearrangement abnormalities. PCR might favor shorter templates, but patient and control samples were amplified and corrected together, so any skew would affect both groups equally. Because the HLA sub-analyses included only small numbers of individuals, any influence of HLA type on TCRB rearrangement was left unresolved. Type 1 diabetes patients showed a moderate but significant shortening of TCRB CDR3 length in all four CD4+ subsets.

All of the isolated RNA was reverse transcribed with the High Capacity cDNA Reverse Transcription Kit, so expressed TCRB transcripts were sequenced. Deep immunoSEQ sequencing was performed on naive, central memory and regulatory T cell samples, with an average of roughly 3.5 million total reads per sample. Sorted cells were lysed in RLT buffer and RNA was extracted with DNase-treated RNeasy Micro or Mini kits, depending on cell number. To prevent cross-contamination, every cell subset was processed on its own, while patient and healthy donor samples were processed together. Using the immunoSEQ multiplex PCR, TCRB sequences were amplified from cDNA into 87-bp fragments spanning the CDR3 region. Amplicons were sequenced on the Illumina HiSeq platform. Regarding the original processing steps: Synthetic template baselines were used to correct PCR bias computationally, reads within Hamming distance 2 were collapsed together, and singletons that could not be merged were discarded. Reads were aligned to IMGT to assign V, D and J genes, CDR3 length, and insertions or deletions at six rearrangement sites. Within each subset, clonotype counts were normalized to sorted cell number, and only after that were true diversity and Gini coefficients computed with the tcR R package. Repertoire sharing was quantified using the overlap coefficient calculated on TCRB nucleotide sequences. TCRdb limited this immuneACCESS table to in-frame rearrangements with V and J called. A share of clones is missing; checked studies link under half to unresolved V genes, and the rest is unexplained. D and trimming were read from the DNA, whereas the V and J calls and clone size are those reported in that table. Counted in this sample were 300,000 to 350,000 clones; approximately 15% of them appeared once. Over 5.5% of the sample rests with the top ten.

From each donor, a single peripheral blood sample of about 100 mL on average was drawn into heparinised tubes. Naive, central memory, regulatory and stem cell-like memory CD4+ T cells were sorted on a BD FACSAria II using a panel including CD45RO, CCR7, CD25, CD127, CD95 and CD27. Purity was above 98% for every sorted population. PBMCs were isolated immediately by Lymphoprep density gradient centrifugation and stained directly without culture. So that batch effects would be minimized, each experiment stained and sorted samples in pairs, pairing one healthy donor with one patient. Sequenced material: central memory CD4+ T cells from blood. The chain employs TRBV7-8 and TRBJ1-5, with 7 middle bases fitting TRBD1. The sequence derives from a young man in good health. The nucleotide sequence is given as TGTGCCAGCAGCTCAGAGACAGGGCTGGGTCAGCCCCAGCATTTT. This codes for CASSSETGLGQPQHF.